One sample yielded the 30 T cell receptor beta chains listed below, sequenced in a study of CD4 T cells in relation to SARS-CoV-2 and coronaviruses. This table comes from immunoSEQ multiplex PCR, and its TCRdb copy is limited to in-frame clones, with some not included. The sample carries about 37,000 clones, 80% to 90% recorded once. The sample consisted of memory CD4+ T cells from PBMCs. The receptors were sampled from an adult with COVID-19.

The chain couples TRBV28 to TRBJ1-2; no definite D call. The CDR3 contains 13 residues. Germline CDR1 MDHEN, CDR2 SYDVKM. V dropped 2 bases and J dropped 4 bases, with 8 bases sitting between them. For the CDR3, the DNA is TGTGCCAGCAGTTTAGCTCCCATCTATGGCTACACCTTC. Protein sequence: CASSLAPIYGYTF.

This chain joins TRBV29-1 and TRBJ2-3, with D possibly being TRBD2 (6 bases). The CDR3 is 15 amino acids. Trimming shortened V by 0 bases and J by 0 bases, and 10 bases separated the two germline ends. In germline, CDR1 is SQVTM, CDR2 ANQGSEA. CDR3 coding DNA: TGCAGCGTTGAAGATACGGGAGCGAGCACAGATACGCAGTATTTT. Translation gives CSVEDTGASTDTQYF.

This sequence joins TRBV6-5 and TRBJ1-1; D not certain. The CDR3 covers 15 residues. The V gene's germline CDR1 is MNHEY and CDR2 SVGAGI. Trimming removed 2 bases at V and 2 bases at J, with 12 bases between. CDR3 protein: CASSYITLGNTEAFF. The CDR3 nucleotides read TGTGCCAGCAGTTACATTACCTTGGGAAACACTGAAGCTTTCTTT.

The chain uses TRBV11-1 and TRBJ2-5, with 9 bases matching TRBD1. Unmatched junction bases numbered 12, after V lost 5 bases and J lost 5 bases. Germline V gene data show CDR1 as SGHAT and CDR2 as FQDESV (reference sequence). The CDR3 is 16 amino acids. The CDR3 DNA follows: TGTGCCAGCAGCCCTCGGACAGGGGAGTTGGGCGAGACCCAGTACTTC. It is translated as CASSPRTGELGETQYF.

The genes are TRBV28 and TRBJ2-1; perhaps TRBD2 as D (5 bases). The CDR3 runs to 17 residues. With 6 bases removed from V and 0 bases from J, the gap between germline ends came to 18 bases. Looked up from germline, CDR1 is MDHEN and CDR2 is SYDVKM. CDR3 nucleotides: TGTGCCAGCAGCCCACAAACTAGTTTTGGCTCCTACAATGAGCAGTTCTTC. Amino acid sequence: CASSPQTSFGSYNEQFF.

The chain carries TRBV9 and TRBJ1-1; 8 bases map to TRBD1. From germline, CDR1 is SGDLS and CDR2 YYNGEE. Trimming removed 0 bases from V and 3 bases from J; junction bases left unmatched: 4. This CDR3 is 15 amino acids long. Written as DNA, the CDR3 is TGTGCCAGCAGCGTAGTTTCCAGGGGGCACACTGAAGCTTTCTTT. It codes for CASSVVSRGHTEAFF.

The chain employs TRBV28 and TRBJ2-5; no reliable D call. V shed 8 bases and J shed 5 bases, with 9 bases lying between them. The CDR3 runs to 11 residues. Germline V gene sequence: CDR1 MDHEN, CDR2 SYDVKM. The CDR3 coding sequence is TGTGCCAGCCGAGCGCAGGAGACCCAGTACTTC. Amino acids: CASRAQETQYF.

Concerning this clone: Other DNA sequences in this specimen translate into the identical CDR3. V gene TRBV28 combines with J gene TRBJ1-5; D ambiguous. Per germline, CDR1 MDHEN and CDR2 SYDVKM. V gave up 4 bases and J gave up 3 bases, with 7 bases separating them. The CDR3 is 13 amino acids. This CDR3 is CASSSPPNQPQHF. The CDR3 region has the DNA TGTGCCAGCAGTTCCCCGCCCAATCAGCCCCAGCATTTT.

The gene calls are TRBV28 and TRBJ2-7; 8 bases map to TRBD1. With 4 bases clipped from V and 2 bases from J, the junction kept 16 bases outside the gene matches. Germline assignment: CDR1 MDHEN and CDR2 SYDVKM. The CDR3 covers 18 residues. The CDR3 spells CASSYHLGDRSNAYEQYF. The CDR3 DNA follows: TGTGCCAGCAGTTATCATTTAGGGGACAGGTCGAACGCCTACGAGCAGTACTTC. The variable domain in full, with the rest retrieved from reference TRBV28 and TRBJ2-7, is DVKVTQSSRYLVKRTGEKVFLECVQDMDHENMFWYRQDPGLGLRLIYFSYDVKMKEKGDIPEGYSVSREKKERFSLILESASTNQTSMYLCASSYHLGDRSNAYEQYFGPGTRLTVT.

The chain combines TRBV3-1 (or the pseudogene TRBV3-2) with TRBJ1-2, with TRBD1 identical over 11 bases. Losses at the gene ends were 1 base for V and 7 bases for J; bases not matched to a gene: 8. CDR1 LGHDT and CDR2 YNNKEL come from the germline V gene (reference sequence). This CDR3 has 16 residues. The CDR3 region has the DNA TGTGCCAGCAGCCAAGGGGGGGACAGGGGGACCCGTGGCTACACCTTC. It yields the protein CASSQGGDRGTRGYTF.

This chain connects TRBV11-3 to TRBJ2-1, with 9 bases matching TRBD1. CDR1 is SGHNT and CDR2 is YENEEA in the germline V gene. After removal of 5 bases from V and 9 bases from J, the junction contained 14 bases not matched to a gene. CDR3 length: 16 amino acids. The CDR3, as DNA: TGTGCCAGCAGCATCCGTCTCGGGACAGGGATAAGTGAGCAGTTCTTC. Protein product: CASSIRLGTGISEQFF.

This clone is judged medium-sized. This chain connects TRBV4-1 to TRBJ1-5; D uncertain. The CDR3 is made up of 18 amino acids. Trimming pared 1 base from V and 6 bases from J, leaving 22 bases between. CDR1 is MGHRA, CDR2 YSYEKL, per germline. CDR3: CASSQVDMGMSAGQPQHF. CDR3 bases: TGCGCCAGCAGCCAAGTCGACATGGGCATGAGCGCGGGTCAGCCCCAGCATTTT.

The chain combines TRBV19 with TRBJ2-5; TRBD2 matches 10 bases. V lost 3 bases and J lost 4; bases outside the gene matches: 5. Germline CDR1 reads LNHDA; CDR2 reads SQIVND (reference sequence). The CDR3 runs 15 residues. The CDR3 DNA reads TGTGCCAGTAGTATCAGTAGCGGGAGGTCAGAGACCCAGTACTTC. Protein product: CASSISSGRSETQYF.

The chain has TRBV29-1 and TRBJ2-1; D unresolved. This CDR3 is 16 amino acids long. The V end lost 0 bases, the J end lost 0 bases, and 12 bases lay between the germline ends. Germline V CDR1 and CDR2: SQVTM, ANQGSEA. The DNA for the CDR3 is TGCAGCGTTGAAGATGAGTCCGGAAGCTCCTACAATGAGCAGTTCTTC. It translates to CSVEDESGSSYNEQFF.

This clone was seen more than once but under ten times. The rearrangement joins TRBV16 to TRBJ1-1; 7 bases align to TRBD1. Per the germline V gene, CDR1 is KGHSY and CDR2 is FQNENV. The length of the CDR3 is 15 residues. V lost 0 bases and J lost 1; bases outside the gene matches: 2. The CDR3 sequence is CASSQSGQPNTEAFF. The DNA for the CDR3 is TGTGCCAGCAGCCAATCGGGACAGCCGAACACTGAAGCTTTCTTT.

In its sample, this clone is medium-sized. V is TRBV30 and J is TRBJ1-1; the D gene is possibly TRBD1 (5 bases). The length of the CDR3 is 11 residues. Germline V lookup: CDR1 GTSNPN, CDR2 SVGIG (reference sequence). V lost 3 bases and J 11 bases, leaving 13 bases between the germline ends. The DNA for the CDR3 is TGTGCCTGGAGCAGAACTCGGGGGGCTTTCTTT. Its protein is CAWSRTRGAFF.

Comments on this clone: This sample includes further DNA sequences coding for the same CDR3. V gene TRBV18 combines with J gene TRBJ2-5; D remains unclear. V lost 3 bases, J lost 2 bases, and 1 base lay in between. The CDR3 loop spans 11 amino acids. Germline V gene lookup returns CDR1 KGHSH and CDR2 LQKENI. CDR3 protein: CASSPQETQYF. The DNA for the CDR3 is TGTGCCAGCTCACCGCAAGAGACCCAGTACTTC.

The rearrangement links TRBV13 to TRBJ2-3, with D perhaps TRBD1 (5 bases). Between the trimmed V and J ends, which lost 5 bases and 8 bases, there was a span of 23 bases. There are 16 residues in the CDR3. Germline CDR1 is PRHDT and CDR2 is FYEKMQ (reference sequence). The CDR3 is CASSKGPDGVEATQYF. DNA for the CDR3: TGTGCCAGCAGCAAGGGGCCGGACGGAGTAGAGGCTACGCAGTATTTT.

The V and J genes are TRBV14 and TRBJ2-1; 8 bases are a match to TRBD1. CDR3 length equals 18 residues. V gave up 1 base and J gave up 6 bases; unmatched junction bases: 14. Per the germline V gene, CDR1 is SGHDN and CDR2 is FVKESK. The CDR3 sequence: CASSQGGRGQGAPNEQFF. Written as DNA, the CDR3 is TGTGCCAGCAGCCAAGGAGGGCGAGGGCAGGGGGCCCCCAATGAGCAGTTCTTC.

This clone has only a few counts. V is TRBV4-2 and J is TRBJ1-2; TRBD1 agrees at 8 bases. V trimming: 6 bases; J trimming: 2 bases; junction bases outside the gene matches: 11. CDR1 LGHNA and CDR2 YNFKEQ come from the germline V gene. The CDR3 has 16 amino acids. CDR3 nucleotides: TGTGCCAGCAGAGCGACAGGGGATAAAAGAAACTATGGCTACACCTTC. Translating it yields CASRATGDKRNYGYTF.

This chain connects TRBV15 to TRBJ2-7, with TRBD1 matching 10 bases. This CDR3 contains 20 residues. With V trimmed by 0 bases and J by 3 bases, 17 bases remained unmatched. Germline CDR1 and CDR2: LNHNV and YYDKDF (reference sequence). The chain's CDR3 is CATSRDFGDRGRERNYEQYF. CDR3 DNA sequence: TGTGCCACCAGCAGAGATTTTGGGGACAGGGGACGAGAGAGGAACTACGAGCAGTACTTC.

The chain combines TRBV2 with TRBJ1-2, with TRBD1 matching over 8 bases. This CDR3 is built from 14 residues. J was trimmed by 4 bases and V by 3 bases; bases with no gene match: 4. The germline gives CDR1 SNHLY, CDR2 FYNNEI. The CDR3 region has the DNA TGTGCCAGCAGTGACCAGACAGGGGCCTATGGCTACACCTTC. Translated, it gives CASSDQTGAYGYTF. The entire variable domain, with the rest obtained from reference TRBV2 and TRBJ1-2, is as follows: EPEVTQTPSHQVTQMGQEVILRCVPISNHLYFYWYRQILGQKVEFLVSFYNNEISEKSEIFDDQFSVERPDGSNFTLKIRSTKLEDSAMYFCASSDQTGAYGYTFGSGTRLTVV.

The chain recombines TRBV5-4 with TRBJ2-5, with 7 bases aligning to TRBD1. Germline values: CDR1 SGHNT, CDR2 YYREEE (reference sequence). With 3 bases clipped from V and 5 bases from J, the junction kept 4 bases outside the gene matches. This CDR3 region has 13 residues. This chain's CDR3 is CASSSRGSETQYF. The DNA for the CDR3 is TGTGCCAGCAGCTCCAGGGGGTCGGAGACCCAGTACTTC. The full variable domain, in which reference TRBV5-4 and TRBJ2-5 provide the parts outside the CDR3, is ETGVTQSPTHLIKTRGQQVTLRCSSQSGHNTVSWYQQALGQGPQFIFQYYREEENGRGNFPPRFSGLQFPNYSSELNVNALELDDSALYLCASSSRGSETQYFGPGTRLLVL.

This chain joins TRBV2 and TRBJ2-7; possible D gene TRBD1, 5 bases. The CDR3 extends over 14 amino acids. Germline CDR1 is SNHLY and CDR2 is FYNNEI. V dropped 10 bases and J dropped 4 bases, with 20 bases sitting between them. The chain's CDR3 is CATPPRGRDYEQYF. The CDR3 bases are TGTGCCACCCCCCCCCGCGGCAGGGATTACGAGCAGTACTTC.

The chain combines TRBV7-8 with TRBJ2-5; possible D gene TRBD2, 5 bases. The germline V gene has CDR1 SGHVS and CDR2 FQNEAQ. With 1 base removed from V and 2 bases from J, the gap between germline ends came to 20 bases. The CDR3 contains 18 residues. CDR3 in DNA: TGTGCCAGCAGCTTAGTGTGGGTCGTCAGGAGGTCTCAAGAGACCCAGTACTTC. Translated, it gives CASSLVWVVRRSQETQYF.

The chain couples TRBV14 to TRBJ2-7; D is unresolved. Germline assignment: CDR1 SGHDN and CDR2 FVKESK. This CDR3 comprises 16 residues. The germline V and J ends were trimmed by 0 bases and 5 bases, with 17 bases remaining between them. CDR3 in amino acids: CASSQDFFPHGDEQYF. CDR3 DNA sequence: TGTGCCAGCAGCCAAGATTTTTTCCCGCATGGGGACGAGCAGTACTTC.

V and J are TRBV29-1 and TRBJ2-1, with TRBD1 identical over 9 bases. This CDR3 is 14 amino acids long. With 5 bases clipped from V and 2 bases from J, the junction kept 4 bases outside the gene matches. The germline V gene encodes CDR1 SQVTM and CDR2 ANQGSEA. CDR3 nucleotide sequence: TGCAGCGTTTGGGACAGGGCTACCTACAATGAGCAGTTCTTC. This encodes CSVWDRATYNEQFF.

This chain's CDR3 is CASSQVWSPGGYTF. The CDR3 region has the DNA TGTGCCAGCAGCCAAGTCTGGTCCCCGGGAGGCTACACCTTC. This chain links TRBV14 with TRBJ1-2; D gene unclear. The ends were cut back, 1 base at V and 8 bases at J, with 14 bases in the middle. CDR1 SGHDN and CDR2 FVKESK come from the germline V gene. The CDR3 runs to 14 residues.

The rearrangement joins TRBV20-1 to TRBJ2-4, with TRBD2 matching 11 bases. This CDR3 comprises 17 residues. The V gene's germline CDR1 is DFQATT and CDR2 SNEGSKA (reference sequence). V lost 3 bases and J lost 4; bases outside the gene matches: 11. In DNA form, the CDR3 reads TGCAGTGCTAGTAGATTAGCGGGAGGGGGGTATAAAAACATTCAGTACTTC. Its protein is CSASRLAGGGYKNIQYF.

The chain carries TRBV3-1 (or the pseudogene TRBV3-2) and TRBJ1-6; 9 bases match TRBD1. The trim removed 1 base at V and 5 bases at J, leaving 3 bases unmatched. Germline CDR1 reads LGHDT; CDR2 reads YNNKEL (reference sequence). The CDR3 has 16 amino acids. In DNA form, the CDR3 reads TGTGCCAGCAGCCAAGCTGGGACAGGGCATAATTCACCCCTCCACTTT. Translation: CASSQAGTGHNSPLHF.